Detailed here is one T cell receptor (beta chain). Its matching antigen is unknown. This CDR3 comprises 17 residues. Germline CDR1 SGHKS, CDR2 YYEKEE (reference sequence). V gave up 4 bases and J gave up 2 bases; unmatched junction bases: 7. TCR beta libraries were built with iRepertoire HTBI primers and Arm-PCR of CDR3 regions. TCRdb called the multiplex PCR reads again in MiXCR, with one record for every CDR3 protein. This sample has around 400,000 distinct CDR3 sequences, with 20% to 25% found just once. The time point here: persistent/refractory GD, antithyroid drugs over 5 years with positive TRAb. RNA isolated from PBMCs was used to make the TCR library. This entry is derived from a study of regulatory T cells in long-lasting Graves disease. Study overall: The study counted Graves' disease as persistent given over 5 years of antithyroid drugs and positive TSH receptor antibodies.

Study results and caveats: When disease was persistent, TRBV28, TRBJ1-2 and TRBJ2-5 were the favored segments.

V and J are TRBV5-5 and TRBJ1-5; TRBD1 matches at 12 bases. The sequence derives from a woman in her forties with Graves disease. The specimen comprised peripheral blood mononuclear cells (PBMCs), sampled when the disease was refractory, from a patient treated with antithyroid drugs. CDR3 region: CASSPGQGADGNQPQHF. The CDR3 bases are TGTGCCAGCAGCCCGGGACAGGGGGCGGATGGCAATCAGCCCCAGCATTTT.